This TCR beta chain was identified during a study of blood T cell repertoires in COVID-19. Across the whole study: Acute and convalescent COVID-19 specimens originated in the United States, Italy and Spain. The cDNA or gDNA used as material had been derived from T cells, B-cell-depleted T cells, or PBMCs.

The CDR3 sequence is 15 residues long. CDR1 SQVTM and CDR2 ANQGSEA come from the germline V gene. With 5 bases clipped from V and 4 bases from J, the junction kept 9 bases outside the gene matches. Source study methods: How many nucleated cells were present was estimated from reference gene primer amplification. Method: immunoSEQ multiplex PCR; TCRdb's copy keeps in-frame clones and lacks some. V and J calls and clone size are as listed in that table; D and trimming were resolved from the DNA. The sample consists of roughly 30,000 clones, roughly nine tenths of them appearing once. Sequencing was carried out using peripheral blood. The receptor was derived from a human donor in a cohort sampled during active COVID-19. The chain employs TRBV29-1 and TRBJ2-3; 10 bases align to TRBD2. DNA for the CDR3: TGCAGCGTTCAGCGGGGGGGCCATAGTGCAGATACGCAGTATTTT. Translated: CSVQRGGHSADTQYF.